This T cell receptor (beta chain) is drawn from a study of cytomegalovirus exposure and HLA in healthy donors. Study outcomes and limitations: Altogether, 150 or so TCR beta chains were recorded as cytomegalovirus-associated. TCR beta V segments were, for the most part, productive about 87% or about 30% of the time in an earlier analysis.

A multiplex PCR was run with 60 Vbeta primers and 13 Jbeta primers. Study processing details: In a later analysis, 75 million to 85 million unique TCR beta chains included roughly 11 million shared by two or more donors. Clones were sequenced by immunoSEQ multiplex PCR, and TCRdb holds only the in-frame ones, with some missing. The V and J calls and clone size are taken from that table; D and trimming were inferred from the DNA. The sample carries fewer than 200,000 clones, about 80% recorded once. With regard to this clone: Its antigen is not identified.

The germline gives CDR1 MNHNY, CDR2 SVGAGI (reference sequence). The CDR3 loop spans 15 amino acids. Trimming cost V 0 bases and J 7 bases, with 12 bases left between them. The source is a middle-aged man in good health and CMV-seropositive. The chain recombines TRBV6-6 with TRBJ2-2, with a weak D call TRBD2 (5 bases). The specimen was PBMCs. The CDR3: CASSYSHGGFGELFF. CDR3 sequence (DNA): TGTGCCAGCAGTTACTCCCACGGAGGTTTCGGGGAGCTGTTTTTT.